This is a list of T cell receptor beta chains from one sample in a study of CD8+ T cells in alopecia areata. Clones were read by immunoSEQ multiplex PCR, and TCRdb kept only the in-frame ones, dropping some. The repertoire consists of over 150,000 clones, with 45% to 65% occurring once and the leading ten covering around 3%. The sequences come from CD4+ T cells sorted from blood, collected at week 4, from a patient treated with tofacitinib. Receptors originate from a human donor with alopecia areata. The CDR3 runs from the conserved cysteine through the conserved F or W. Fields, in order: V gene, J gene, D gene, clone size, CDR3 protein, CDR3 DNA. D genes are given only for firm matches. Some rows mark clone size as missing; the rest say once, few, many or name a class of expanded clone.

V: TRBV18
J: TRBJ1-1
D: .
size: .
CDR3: CASSQGSTEAFF
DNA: TGTGCCAGCTCACAGGGGAGCACTGAAGCTTTCTTT

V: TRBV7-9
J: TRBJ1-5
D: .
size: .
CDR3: CASSSWRDNQPQHF
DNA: TGTGCCAGCAGCTCGTGGCGGGACAATCAGCCCCAGCATTTT

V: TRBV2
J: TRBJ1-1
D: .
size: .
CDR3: CASSYQAEAFF
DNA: TGTGCCAGCAGTTATCAGGCTGAAGCTTTCTTT

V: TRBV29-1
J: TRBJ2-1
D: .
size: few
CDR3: CSAAQGTARDEQFF
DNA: TGCAGCGCGGCTCAGGGGACCGCGCGCGATGAGCAGTTCTTC

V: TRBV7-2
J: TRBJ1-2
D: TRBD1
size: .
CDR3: CASSYGQGYGYTF
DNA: TGTGCCAGCAGCTACGGACAGGGCTATGGCTACACCTTC

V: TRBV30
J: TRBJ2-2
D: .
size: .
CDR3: CAWSEWVHGTGELFF
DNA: TGTGCCTGGAGTGAATGGGTTCACGGGACCGGGGAGCTGTTTTTT

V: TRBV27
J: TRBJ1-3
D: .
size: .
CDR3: CASRSSGNTIYF
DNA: TGTGCCAGCCGATCCTCTGGAAACACCATATATTTT

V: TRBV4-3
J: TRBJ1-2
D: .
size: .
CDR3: CASSQDPPGPSVYGYTF
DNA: TGCGCCAGCAGCCAAGATCCCCCGGGCCCCTCGGTCTATGGCTACACCTTC

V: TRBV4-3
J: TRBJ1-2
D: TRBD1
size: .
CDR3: CASSQVTGGQGADGYTF
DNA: TGCGCCAGCAGCCAAGTTACAGGGGGACAGGGGGCAGACGGCTACACCTTC

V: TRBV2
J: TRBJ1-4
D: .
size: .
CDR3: CASRFGDEKLFF
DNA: TGTGCCAGCAGATTCGGGGATGAAAAACTGTTTTTT

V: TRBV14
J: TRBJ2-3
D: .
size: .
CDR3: CASSQVLWADTQYF
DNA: TGTGCCAGCAGCCAAGTTCTCTGGGCGGATACGCAGTATTTT

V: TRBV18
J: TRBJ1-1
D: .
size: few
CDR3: CASLKTENTEAFF
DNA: TGTGCCAGTCTTAAGACAGAAAACACTGAAGCTTTCTTT

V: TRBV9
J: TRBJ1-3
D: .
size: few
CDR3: CASSASGNTIYF
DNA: TGTGCCAGCAGCGCGTCTGGAAACACCATATATTTT

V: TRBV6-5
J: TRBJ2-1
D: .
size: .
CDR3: CASQGTTLYNEQFF
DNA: TGTGCCAGCCAGGGGACTACGTTGTACAATGAGCAGTTCTTC

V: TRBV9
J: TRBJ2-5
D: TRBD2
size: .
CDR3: CASSLLGTRLETQYF
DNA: TGTGCCAGCAGCCTCCTCGGGACTAGACTAGAGACCCAGTACTTC

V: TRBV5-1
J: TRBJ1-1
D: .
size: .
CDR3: CASSFRGITEAFF
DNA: TGCGCCAGCAGCTTCCGAGGGATCACTGAAGCTTTCTTT

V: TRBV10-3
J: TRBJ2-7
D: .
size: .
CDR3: CAISAASYEQYF
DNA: TGTGCCATCAGTGCAGCTTCATACGAGCAGTACTTC

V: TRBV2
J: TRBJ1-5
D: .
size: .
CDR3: CASGPEGNQPQHF
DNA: TGTGCCAGCGGACCGGAGGGAAATCAGCCCCAGCATTTT

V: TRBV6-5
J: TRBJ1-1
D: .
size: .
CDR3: CASSYSVGRVNTEAFF
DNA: TGTGCCAGCAGTTACTCCGTTGGACGGGTGAACACTGAAGCTTTCTTT

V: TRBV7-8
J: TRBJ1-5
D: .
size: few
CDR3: CASSSTSSGNQPQHF
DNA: TGTGCCAGCAGCTCGACGTCAAGTGGCAATCAGCCCCAGCATTTT

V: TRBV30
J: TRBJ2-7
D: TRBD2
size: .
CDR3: CAWSVMGLATYEQYF
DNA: TGTGCCTGGAGTGTAATGGGACTAGCGACCTACGAGCAGTACTTC

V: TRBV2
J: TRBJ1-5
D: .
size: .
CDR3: CASSSQTVNQPQHF
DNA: TGTGCCAGCAGTTCACAGACGGTCAATCAGCCCCAGCATTTT

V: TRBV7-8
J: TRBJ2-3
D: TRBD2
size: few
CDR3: CASSFLPTGTSGTDTQYF
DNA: TGTGCCAGCAGCTTCCTCCCCACCGGGACTAGCGGCACAGATACGCAGTATTTT

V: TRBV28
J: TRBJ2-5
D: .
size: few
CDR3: CATAFLGVGETQYF
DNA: TGTGCCACCGCCTTTTTGGGGGTCGGGGAGACCCAGTACTTC

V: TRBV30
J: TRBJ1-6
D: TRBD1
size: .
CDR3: CAWSKAGGYSESPLHF
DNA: TGTGCCTGGAGTAAGGCAGGGGGCTATTCGGAATCACCCCTCCACTTT

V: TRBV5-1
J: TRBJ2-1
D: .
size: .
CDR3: CASSPSVSSYNEQFF
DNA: TGCGCCAGCAGCCCAAGTGTGTCATCCTACAATGAGCAGTTCTTC

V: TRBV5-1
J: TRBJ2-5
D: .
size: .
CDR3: CASSLTGMETQYF
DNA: TGCGCCAGCAGCTTGACCGGTATGGAGACCCAGTACTTC

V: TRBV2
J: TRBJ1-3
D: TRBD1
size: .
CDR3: CASSRQGASGNTIYF
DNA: TGTGCCAGCAGTAGACAGGGGGCGTCTGGAAACACCATATATTTT

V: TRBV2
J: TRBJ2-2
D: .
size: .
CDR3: CASSDGRISGELFF
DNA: TGTGCCAGCAGTGACGGGCGGATCTCCGGGGAGCTGTTTTTT

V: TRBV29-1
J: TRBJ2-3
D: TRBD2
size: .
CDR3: CSVERPSGATDTQYF
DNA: TGCAGCGTTGAAAGGCCTAGCGGGGCAACAGATACGCAGTATTTT

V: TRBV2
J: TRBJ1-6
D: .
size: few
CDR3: CASSGTASPLHF
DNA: TGTGCCAGCAGTGGGACAGCCTCACCCCTCCACTTT

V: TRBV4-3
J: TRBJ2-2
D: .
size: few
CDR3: CASSQESGANTGELFF
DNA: TGCGCCAGCAGCCAAGAGTCAGGGGCGAACACCGGGGAGCTGTTTTTT

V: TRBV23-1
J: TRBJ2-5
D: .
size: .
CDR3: CASSPGGPQETQYF
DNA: TGCGCCAGCAGTCCCGGGGGACCCCAAGAGACCCAGTACTTC

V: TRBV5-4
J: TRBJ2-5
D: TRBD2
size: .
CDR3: CASSLKTSRGGETQYF
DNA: TGTGCCAGCAGCTTAAAGACTAGCCGGGGAGGGGAGACCCAGTACTTC

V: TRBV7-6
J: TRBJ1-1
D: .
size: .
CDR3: CASSLAHGNTEAFF
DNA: TGTGCCAGCAGCTTAGCGCACGGGAACACTGAAGCTTTCTTT

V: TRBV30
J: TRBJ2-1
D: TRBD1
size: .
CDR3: CARLGTGERNEQFF
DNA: TGTGCCCGCTTGGGGACAGGGGAGAGGAATGAGCAGTTCTTC